Listed below are T cell receptor beta chains from one sample, sequenced in a study of CD8+ T cells in alopecia areata. The data were produced by immunoSEQ multiplex PCR, yet TCRdb's version contains in-frame clones alone and is incomplete. The sample has 150,000 to 250,000 clones; 45% to 75% are singletons. The material was CD4+ T cells sorted from blood, obtained at week 4, from a patient treated with tofacitinib. The receptors were sampled from a human donor with alopecia areata. Both conserved end residues are part of each CDR3. A D gene is named only where the DNA matches it firmly. Expanded clones are given a class, and other clones once, few, many or no size at all.

- | TRBJ1-2 | - | TRBV2 | TGTGCCAGCAGTGTGACAGGACCCTATGGCTACACCTTC | CASSVTGPYGYTF
TRBD1 | TRBJ2-5 | - | TRBV25-1 | TGTGCCAGCAGCCTACAGGGGGCAGGGGAGACCCAGTACTTC | CASSLQGAGETQYF
- | TRBJ1-5 | - | TRBV15 | TGTGCCACCAGCAGAGATCCGGGCGCGGCTCAGCCCCAGCATTTT | CATSRDPGAAQPQHF
- | TRBJ2-5 | once | TRBV7-9 | TGTGCCAGCGAGTCGTGGGGGTCGAGGCAAGAGACCCAGTACTTC | CASESWGSRQETQYF
TRBD1 | TRBJ2-7 | - | TRBV4-2 | TGTGCCAGCAGTCTTAGTTGGGACAGAGCCTACGAGCAGTACTTC | CASSLSWDRAYEQYF
TRBD1 | TRBJ1-2 | - | TRBV2 | TGTGCCAGCAGTGAATCTAGACAGGGGCGCTATGGCTACACCTTC | CASSESRQGRYGYTF
- | TRBJ2-5 | few | TRBV5-4 | TGTGCCAGCAGCTTGGTTAGTAGGGAGACCCAGTACTTC | CASSLVSRETQYF
- | TRBJ2-7 | - | TRBV11-2 | TGTGCCAGCAGCTTAGCGAGGGTAGTCGACGAGCAGTACTTC | CASSLARVVDEQYF
TRBD1 | TRBJ2-7 | - | TRBV7-9 | TGTGCCAGCAGCTTTCAGGACAGGAGATCCTACGAGCAGTACTTC | CASSFQDRRSYEQYF
- | TRBJ1-2 | - | TRBV5-6 | TGTGCCAGCAGTTTTACAGGGAAGCATGGCTACACCTTC | CASSFTGKHGYTF
- | TRBJ2-7 | - | TRBV5-4 | TGTGCCAGCAGCTTGGGTATAGTCGCCGAGCAGTACTTC | CASSLGIVAEQYF
- | TRBJ1-4 | few | TRBV5-4 | TGTGCCAGCAGCAGCGGAAGGGGTGAAAAACTGTTTTTT | CASSSGRGEKLFF
- | TRBJ1-6 | - | TRBV2 | TGTGCCAGCAGTGAAGGGGGCCCTAATTCACCCCTCCACTTT | CASSEGGPNSPLHF
TRBD1 | TRBJ1-5 | once | TRBV23-1 | TGCGCCAGCAGTCGACCCGGACAGGGGGCTTCGGATCAGCCCCAGCATTTT | CASSRPGQGASDQPQHF
- | TRBJ1-1 | - | TRBV5-1 | TGCGCCAGCAGCTTGGGTGGTATGAACACTGAAGCTTTCTTT | CASSLGGMNTEAFF
TRBD1 | TRBJ1-6 | - | TRBV5-1 | TGCGCCAGCAGCTCGAGACAGGGGCGCTTGGCTTCACCCCTCCACTTT | CASSSRQGRLASPLHF
- | TRBJ2-3 | - | TRBV6-1 | TGTGCCAGCAGTGCCCGAGATACGCAGTATTTT | CASSARDTQYF